Sequencing of this T cell receptor beta chain was carried out in a study of cytomegalovirus exposure and HLA in healthy donors. Study-level information: Approximately 200 million T cells yielded under 130 million unique TCR beta sequences in earlier analysis. Clustering assigned about four fifths of the approximately 390 genotyped donors to the Caucasian-associated ancestry cluster. Study-wide points: The listing of 150 or so TCR beta chains classed them as cytomegalovirus-associated.

Vbeta (60) and Jbeta (13) primers were used in the PCR. Repertoires were generated with immunoSEQ multiplex PCR, while TCRdb's copy carries only in-frame clones and drops some. The profile shows over 95,000 clones, 75% to 80% of them singletons. It was healthy bone marrow donors who served as donors. Notes on this clone: Its antigen is not known.

Sequenced material: PBMCs. The TCR originated in a middle-aged woman in good health and CMV-seropositive.

CDR3 in DNA: TGTGCCAGCAGCCTGGGACAGGGAGATGCCGAGCAGTACTTC. Protein sequence: CASSLGQGDAEQYF. V usage is TRBV5-4 and J usage is TRBJ2-7; 9 nucleotides match TRBD1. The trim removed 4 bases at V and 6 bases at J, leaving 8 bases unmatched. The CDR3 has 14 residues. Germline CDR1 SGHNT, CDR2 YYREEE (reference sequence).